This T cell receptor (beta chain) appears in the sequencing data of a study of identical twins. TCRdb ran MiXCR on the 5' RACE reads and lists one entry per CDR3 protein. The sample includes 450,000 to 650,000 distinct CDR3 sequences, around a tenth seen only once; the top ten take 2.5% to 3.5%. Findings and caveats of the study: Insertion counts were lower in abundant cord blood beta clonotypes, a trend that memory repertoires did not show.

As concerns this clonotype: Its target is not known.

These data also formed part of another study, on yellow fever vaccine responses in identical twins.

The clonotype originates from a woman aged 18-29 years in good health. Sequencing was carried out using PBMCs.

The CDR3 spells CASSAGDRAHEQYF. CDR3 coding DNA: TGTGCCAGCAGCGCCGGGGACAGGGCCCACGAGCAGTACTTC. The genes are TRBV9 and TRBJ2-7; 9 nucleotides match TRBD1. The CDR3 contains 14 residues. Germline V gene data show CDR1 as SGDLS and CDR2 as YYNGEE. Trimming took 3 bases from V and 5 from J; bases not matched to a gene: 6.